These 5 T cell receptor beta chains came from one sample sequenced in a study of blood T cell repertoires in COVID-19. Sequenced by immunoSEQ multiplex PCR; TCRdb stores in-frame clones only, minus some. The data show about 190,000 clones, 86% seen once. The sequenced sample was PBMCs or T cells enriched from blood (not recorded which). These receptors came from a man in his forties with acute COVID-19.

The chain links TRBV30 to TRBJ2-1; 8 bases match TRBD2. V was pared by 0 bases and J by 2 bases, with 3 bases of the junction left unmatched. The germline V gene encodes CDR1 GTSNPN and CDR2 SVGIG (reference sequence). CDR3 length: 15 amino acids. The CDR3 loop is CAWSVGSGAYNEQFF. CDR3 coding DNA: TGTGCCTGGAGTGTAGGTAGCGGGGCCTACAATGAGCAGTTCTTC.

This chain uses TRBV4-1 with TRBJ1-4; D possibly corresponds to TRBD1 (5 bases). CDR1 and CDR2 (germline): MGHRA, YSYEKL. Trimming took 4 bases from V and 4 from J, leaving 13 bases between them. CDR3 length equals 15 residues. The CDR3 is CASSPRQLLNEKLFF. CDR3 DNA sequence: TGCGCCAGCAGCCCAAGACAGCTACTTAATGAAAAACTGTTTTTT.

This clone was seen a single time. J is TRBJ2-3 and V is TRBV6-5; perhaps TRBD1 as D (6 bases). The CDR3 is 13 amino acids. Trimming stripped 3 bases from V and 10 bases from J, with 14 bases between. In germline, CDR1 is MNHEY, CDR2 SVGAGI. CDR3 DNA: TGTGCCAGCAGTTATCAGGGGAGAGTAGCGCAGTATTTT. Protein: CASSYQGRVAQYF.

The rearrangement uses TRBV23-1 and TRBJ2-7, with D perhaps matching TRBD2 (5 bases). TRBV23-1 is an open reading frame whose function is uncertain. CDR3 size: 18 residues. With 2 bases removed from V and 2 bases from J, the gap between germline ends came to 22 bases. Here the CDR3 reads CASSQAVRKVVRAYEQYF. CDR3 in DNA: TGCGCCAGCAGTCAAGCCGTAAGGAAGGTGGTGAGGGCCTACGAGCAGTACTTC.

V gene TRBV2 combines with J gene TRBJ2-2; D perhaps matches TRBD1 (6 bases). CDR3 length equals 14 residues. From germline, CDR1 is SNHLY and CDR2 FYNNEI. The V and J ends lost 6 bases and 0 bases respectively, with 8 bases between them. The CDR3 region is CASRGQTNTGELFF. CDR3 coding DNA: TGTGCCAGCAGGGGACAAACGAACACCGGGGAGCTGTTTTTT.